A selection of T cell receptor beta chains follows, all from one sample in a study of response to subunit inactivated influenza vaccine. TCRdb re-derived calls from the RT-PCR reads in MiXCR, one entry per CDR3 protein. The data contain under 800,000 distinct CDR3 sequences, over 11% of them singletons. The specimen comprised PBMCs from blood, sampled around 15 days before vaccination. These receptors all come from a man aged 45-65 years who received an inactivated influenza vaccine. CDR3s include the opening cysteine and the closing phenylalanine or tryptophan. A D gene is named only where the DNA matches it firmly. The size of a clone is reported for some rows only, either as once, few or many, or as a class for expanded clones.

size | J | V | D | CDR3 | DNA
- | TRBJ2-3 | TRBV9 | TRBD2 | CASSALLAAGAPDTQYF | TGTGCCAGCAGCGCCCTCCTCGCAGCGGGAGCCCCAGATACGCAGTATTTT
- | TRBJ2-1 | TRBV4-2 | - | CASSPEGDYNEQFF | TGTGCCAGCAGCCCTGAGGGGGACTACAATGAGCAGTTCTTC
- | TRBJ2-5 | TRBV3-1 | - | CASSRRRRSLETQYF | TGTGCCAGCAGCCGCCGGAGGAGAAGTCTGGAGACCCAGTACTTC
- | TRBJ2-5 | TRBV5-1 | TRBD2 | CASRGDIETQYF | TGCGCCAGCCGGGGGGATATTGAGACCCAGTACTTC
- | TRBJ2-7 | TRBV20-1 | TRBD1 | CCANSRMRQGTYEQYF | TGCTGTGCAAACAGCCGAATGAGACAGGGCACCTACGAGCAGTACTTC
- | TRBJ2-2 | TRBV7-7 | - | CASSLGTRNTGELFF | TGTGCCAGCAGCTTAGGGACACGGAACACCGGGGAGCTGTTTTTT
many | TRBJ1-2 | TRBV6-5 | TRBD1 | CASSYPLQGPYGYTF | TGTGCCAGCAGTTACCCCTTACAGGGGCCCTATGGCTACACCTTC
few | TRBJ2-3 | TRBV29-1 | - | CSAPVLSTDTQYF | TGCAGCGCCCCTGTGCTTAGCACAGATACGCAGTATTTT
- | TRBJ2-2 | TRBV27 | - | CASSLLSNTEELFF | TGTGCCAGCAGTTTATTATCGAACACCGAGGAGCTGTTTTTT
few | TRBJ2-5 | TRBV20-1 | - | CSARRGFGETQYF | TGCAGTGCCCGGAGAGGCTTCGGGGAGACCCAGTACTTC
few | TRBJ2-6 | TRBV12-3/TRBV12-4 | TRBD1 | CASSSSLQGRGANVLTF | TGTGCCAGCAGTTCGAGCCTACAGGGGAGAGGGGCCAACGTCCTGACTTTC
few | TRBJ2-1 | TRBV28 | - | CASSPPRRANSYNEQFF | TGTGCCAGCAGTCCCCCTAGGCGGGCGAACTCCTACAATGAGCAGTTCTTC
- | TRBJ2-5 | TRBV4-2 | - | CASSPPGFGETQYF | TGTGCCAGCAGCCCCCCAGGTTTTGGGGAGACCCAGTACTTC
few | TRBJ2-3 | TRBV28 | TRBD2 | CASSSLAGVGADTQYF | TGTGCCAGCAGTTCCTTGGCGGGAGTGGGGGCAGATACGCAGTATTTT
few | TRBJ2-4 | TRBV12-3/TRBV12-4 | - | CASSLVQENIQYF | TGTGCCAGCAGTTTAGTCCAGGAAAACATTCAGTACTTC
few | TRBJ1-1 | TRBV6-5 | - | CASSYSGEIGTEAFF | TGTGCCAGCAGTTACTCAGGGGAAATTGGTACTGAAGCTTTCTTT
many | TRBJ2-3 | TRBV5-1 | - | CASSFSDSTDTQYF | TGCGCCAGCAGCTTTAGCGATAGCACAGATACGCAGTATTTT
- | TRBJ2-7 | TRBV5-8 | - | CASSWTTYEQYF | TGTGCCAGCAGCTGGACTACCTACGAGCAGTACTTC
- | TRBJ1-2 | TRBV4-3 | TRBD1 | CASSQDHRGTGYTF | TGCGCCAGCAGCCAAGACCACAGGGGAACGGGCTACACCTTC
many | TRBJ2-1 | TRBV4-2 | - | CASSQEAYYEQFF | TGTGCCAGCAGCCAAGAGGCTTATTATGAGCAGTTCTTC
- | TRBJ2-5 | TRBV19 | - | CASSPVGMKTVGTQYF | TGTGCCAGTAGTCCAGTTGGGATGAAGACGGTCGGGACCCAGTACTTC
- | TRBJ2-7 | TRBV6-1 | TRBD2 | CATPPPGGSDEQYF | TGTGCCACCCCACCCCCGGGGGGTTCAGACGAGCAGTACTTC
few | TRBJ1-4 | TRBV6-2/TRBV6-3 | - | CASTEPPSGGSREKLFF | TGTGCCAGCACCGAACCCCCATCGGGAGGGAGTCGTGAAAAACTGTTTTTT
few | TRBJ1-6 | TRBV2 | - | CASSTSGTILSYSPLHF | TGTGCCAGCAGTACGTCCGGGACAATCTTGTCGTATTCACCCCTCCACTTT
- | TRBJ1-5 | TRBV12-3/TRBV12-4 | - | CASSLAGNGQPQHF | TGTGCCAGCAGTTTAGCTGGAAACGGCCAGCCCCAGCATTTT
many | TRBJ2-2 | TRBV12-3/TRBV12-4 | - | CASSLVWNTGELFF | TGTGCCAGCAGTTTAGTCTGGAACACCGGGGAGCTGTTTTTT
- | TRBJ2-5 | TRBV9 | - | CASSVATGKETQYF | TGTGCCAGCAGCGTAGCTACAGGGAAAGAGACCCAGTACTTC
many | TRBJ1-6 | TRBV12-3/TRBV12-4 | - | CASSWEGYNSPLHF | TGTGCCAGCAGTTGGGAGGGGTATAATTCACCCCTCCACTTT
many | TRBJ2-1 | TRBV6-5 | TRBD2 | CASSSAASGGYNEQFF | TGTGCCAGCAGTTCAGCTGCTAGCGGGGGTTACAATGAGCAGTTCTTC
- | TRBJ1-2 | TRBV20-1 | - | CSGWQGYGYTF | TGCAGTGGGTGGCAGGGCTATGGCTACACCTTC
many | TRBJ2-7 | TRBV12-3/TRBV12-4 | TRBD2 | CASSLPGGAYEQYF | TGTGCCAGCAGTTTACCCGGGGGGGCCTACGAGCAGTACTTC
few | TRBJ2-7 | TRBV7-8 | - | CASSLEVRSSYEQYF | TGTGCCAGCAGCTTAGAGGTCAGAAGCTCCTACGAGCAGTACTTC
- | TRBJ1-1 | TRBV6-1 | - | CASRPGQHLMNTEAFF | TGTGCCAGCAGACCCGGACAGCATCTGATGAACACTGAAGCTTTCTTT
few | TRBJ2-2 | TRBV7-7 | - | CASSFSSGGLNTGELFF | TGTGCCAGCAGTTTTAGTTCCGGTGGGCTGAACACCGGGGAGCTGTTTTTT
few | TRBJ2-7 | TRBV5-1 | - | CASSLEAGTSTRQYF | TGCGCCAGCAGCTTGGAAGCCGGGACGAGTACCCGGCAGTACTTC
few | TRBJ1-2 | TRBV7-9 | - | CASSLAASPTGGYTF | TGTGCCAGCAGCTTAGCGGCATCCCCCACAGGGGGCTACACCTTC
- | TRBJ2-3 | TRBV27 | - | CASRVEDTQYF | TGTGCCAGCAGAGTCGAAGATACGCAGTATTTT